Listed below are T cell receptor beta chains from one sample, sequenced in a study of shared clonotypes between healthy human individuals. Assay used: immunoSEQ multiplex PCR; TCRdb lists only in-frame clones, some missing. The repertoire holds roughly 1.5 million clones, 95% to 99% seen once, with 0.45% in the top ten. Sequenced material: naive CD4+ T cells sorted from blood. These receptors all come from a man aged 25 to 40 in good health. The CDR3 runs from the conserved cysteine through the conserved F or W. A D gene is named only where the DNA matches it firmly.

CDR3 protein	CDR3 DNA	CDR3 length	D gene	V gene	J gene
CASSVVQGTQYF	TGTGCCAGCAGCGTAGTCCAGGGTACGCAGTATTTT	12	NA	TRBV9	TRBJ2-3
CASSLGGGSYEQYF	TGCGCCAGCAGCTTGGGGGGCGGTAGCTACGAGCAGTACTTC	14	NA	TRBV5-1	TRBJ2-7
CASTVDTDTGELFF	TGTGCCAGCACCGTGGACACGGACACCGGGGAGCTGTTTTTT	14	NA	TRBV11-2	TRBJ2-2
CASSFRSGHQDEQFF	TGTGCCAGCAGTTTCCGATCGGGACATCAGGATGAGCAGTTCTTC	15	NA	TRBV27	TRBJ2-1
CAWSVPTSGIYYEQYF	TGTGCCTGGAGTGTACCTACGAGCGGGATATACTACGAGCAGTACTTC	16	TRBD2	TRBV30	TRBJ2-7
CAISQTRQDSGNTIYF	TGTGCCATCAGCCAAACCCGACAAGACTCTGGAAACACCATATATTTT	16	NA	TRBV10-3	TRBJ1-3
CSGSTGSVYEQYF	TGCAGCGGATCGACAGGAAGTGTTTACGAGCAGTACTTC	13	NA	TRBV29-1	TRBJ2-7
CASSVGRDSIYGYTF	TGTGCCAGCAGCGTCGGCCGGGACAGCATCTATGGCTACACCTTC	15	TRBD1	TRBV9	TRBJ1-2
CASSPLPNTDTQYF	TGTGCCAGCAGCCCTTTGCCCAACACAGATACGCAGTATTTT	14	NA	TRBV7-9	TRBJ2-3
CAISEFNGYTF	TGTGCCATCAGTGAGTTTAATGGCTACACCTTC	11	NA	TRBV10-3	TRBJ1-2
CASSPTRDNEQFF	TGTGCCAGCAGCCCAACGCGGGACAATGAGCAGTTCTTC	13	NA	TRBV11-2	TRBJ2-1